This TCR beta chain was obtained from a study of shared clonotypes between healthy human individuals. Naive CD8 isolation took CD45RO-negative cells positively selected for CCR7 and excluded terminally differentiated effector memory CD45RA+ cells. The donors, healthy adults who were HIV-negative, had experienced no recent acute infections or vaccinations. TCRdb's table, derived via immunoSEQ multiplex PCR, lists solely in-frame clones and lacks some. The sample shows millions of clones, approximately 94% of them seen only once. V lost 2 bases, J lost 8 bases, and 8 bases stayed unmatched. Germline V gene data show CDR1 as MNHEY and CDR2 as SVGAGI. CDR3 size: 15 residues.

The sequenced sample consisted of naive CD8+ T cells sorted from blood. J is TRBJ2-4 and V is TRBV6-5; 8 nucleotides align to TRBD2. This sequence was found in a man aged 18 to 35 in good health. This CDR3 reads CASSYSGLAGDIQYF. CDR3 nucleotides: TGTGCCAGCAGTTACAGCGGACTAGCTGGCGACATTCAGTACTTC.